What follows are 14 T cell receptor beta chains derived from one specimen sequenced in a study of T cell repertoires in cytomegalovirus infection. TCRdb processed the reads anew with MiXCR; each CDR3 protein has one entry. Of under 800,000 distinct CDR3 sequences detected, approximately 25% appear once; the ten largest clones hold 6.5% to 10%. Sequencing was performed on CD8+ T cells from PBMCs. The receptor source for this set is a human donor in good health (CMV status not recorded). Some clones in this sample may be carry-over from other donors' samples.

A single count supports this clonotype. The chain uses TRBV7-9 and TRBJ2-7; D is ambiguous. Per germline, CDR1 SEHNR and CDR2 FQNEAQ (reference sequence). The CDR3 has 15 residues. V lost 5 bases to trimming and J lost 0 bases, with 14 bases between them. The CDR3 bases are TGTGCCAGCAGCCGGTCGGCGATAAACTCCTACGAGCAGTACTTC. Protein: CASSRSAINSYEQYF.

Concerning this clonotype: A much larger clone lies one base from this, so it may be a read error. CDR3 coding DNA: TGTGCCAACAGCCAAGAGCGGGGGGGCATTAACTATGGCTACACCTTC. Translated, it gives CANSQERGGINYGYTF. The chain links TRBV28 to TRBJ1-2; D is perhaps TRBD1 (6 bases). Between the trimmed V and J ends, which lost 10 bases and 1 base, there was a span of 22 bases. The CDR3 runs to 16 residues. Germline loops: CDR1 MDHEN, CDR2 SYDVKM.

The chain uses TRBV29-1 and TRBJ2-5; no firm D call. Trimming stripped 3 bases from V and 2 bases from J, with 7 bases between. The CDR3 length is 12 residues. Germline V gene data show CDR1 as SQVTM and CDR2 as ANQGSEA. The CDR3 sequence: CSVERLQETQYF. The CDR3 nucleotides are TGCAGCGTTGAGAGGCTGCAAGAGACCCAGTACTTC. The full variable domain, in which reference TRBV29-1 and TRBJ2-5 provide the parts outside the CDR3, is SAVISQKPSRDICQRGTSLTIQCQVDSQVTMMFWYRQQPGQSLTLIATANQGSEATYESGFVIDKFPISRPNLTFSTLTVSNMSPEDSSIYLCSVERLQETQYFGPGTRLLVL.

V gene TRBV20-1 combines with J gene TRBJ2-5, with TRBD1 identical over 7 bases. After removal of 0 bases from V and 5 bases from J, the junction contained 3 bases not matched to a gene. The CDR3 length is 13 residues. CDR1 is DFQATT, CDR2 SNEGSKA, per germline (reference sequence). CDR3 region: CSARDGRGETQYF. In DNA, the CDR3 is TGCAGTGCTAGAGATGGCAGGGGGGAGACCCAGTACTTC.

The chain employs TRBV20-1 and TRBJ2-7; D is undetermined. Germline V gene lookup returns CDR1 DFQATT and CDR2 SNEGSKA (reference sequence). This CDR3 is 16 amino acids long. V lost 0 bases and J lost 1, with 16 bases in between. The chain's CDR3 is CSARDRRAGRSYEQYV. The CDR3 DNA reads TGCAGTGCTAGAGATCGCCGGGCAGGAAGGTCCTACGAGCAGTACGTC.

Concerning this clonotype: A read error may be the cause here, since a much bigger clone is one base away. The chain is built from TRBV28 and TRBJ1-2; D is possibly TRBD1 (5 bases). The germline CDR1 and CDR2 sequences are MDHEN and SYDVKM. Trimming took off 6 bases at V and 6 bases at J, with 23 bases between the two ends. The CDR3 consists of 16 residues. CDR3 sequence reads: CASSPRAGRLVHGYTF. The DNA of the CDR3 is TGTGCCAGCAGCCCAAGGGCAGGGAGATTGGTCCATGGCTACACCTTC.

This clonotype has a handful of counts. The V gene is TRBV6-2 or TRBV6-3, the J gene TRBJ2-1; 9 nucleotides align to TRBD1. The germline gives CDR1 MNHEY, CDR2 SVGEGT. V lost 7 bases, J lost 1 base, and 17 bases stayed unmatched. The CDR3 spans 19 residues. CDR3: CASTPRHRGPPESYNEQFF. The CDR3, as DNA: TGTGCCAGCACCCCACGGCACAGGGGGCCCCCCGAATCCTACAATGAGCAGTTCTTC.

The chain carries TRBV7-9 and TRBJ2-7; 10 bases match TRBD1. The germline V gene encodes CDR1 SEHNR and CDR2 FQNEAQ (reference sequence). Trimming removed 5 bases from V and 7 bases from J; junction bases left unmatched: 5. The CDR3 has 13 residues. The CDR3 DNA reads as TGTGCCAGCAGCCCGACAGGGGGCAGGGAGCAGTACTTC. This translates into CASSPTGGREQYF.

The chain carries TRBV5-4 and TRBJ2-4, with unresolved D. In germline, CDR1 is SGHNT, CDR2 YYREEE (reference sequence). Trimming pared 2 bases from V and 16 bases from J, leaving 16 bases between. The CDR3 length is 12 residues. CDR3 DNA sequence: TGTGCCAGCAGCTTAGGATCACACCCCAGCTACTTC. It codes for CASSLGSHPSYF.

The CDR3 DNA sequence: TGTGCCAGCAGCTTAGATCTCGACAGTCATGGCTACACCTTC. Amino acids: CASSLDLDSHGYTF. V and J are TRBV7-9 and TRBJ1-2; weak D call: TRBD1 (5 bases). Trimming removed 1 base at V and 6 bases at J, with 12 bases between. The CDR3 totals 14 residues. Germline values: CDR1 SEHNR, CDR2 FQNEAQ (reference sequence).

This clonotype was observed at least ten times. The CDR3 is CASSSYLAYEQYF. DNA of the CDR3: TGTGCCAGCAGTTCCTACCTCGCCTACGAGCAGTACTTC. The chain employs TRBV7-6 and TRBJ2-7; D is unresolved. The CDR3 contains 13 residues. V lost 6 bases to trimming and J lost 2 bases, with 11 bases between them. Germline V gene lookup returns CDR1 SGHVS and CDR2 FNYEAQ.

This clonotype was seen a handful of times. J is TRBJ1-1 and V is TRBV15; the D is unclear. Looked up from germline, CDR1 is LNHNV and CDR2 is YYDKDF (reference sequence). The V and J ends lost 0 bases and 5 bases respectively, with 13 bases between them. The CDR3 extends over 15 amino acids. CDR3 sequence reads: CATSRDGVFGTEAFF. CDR3 nucleotide sequence: TGTGCCACCAGCAGAGATGGGGTTTTCGGGACTGAAGCTTTCTTT.

This clonotype was counted many times. V is TRBV7-8 and J is TRBJ2-5; a weak D match, TRBD1 (6 bases). The CDR3 runs 17 residues. V was clipped by 3 bases and J by 5 bases, with 22 bases between them. From germline, CDR1 is SGHVS and CDR2 FQNEAQ. The CDR3 spells CASSFSKGRGVRETQYF. The CDR3 DNA is TGTGCCAGCAGCTTCTCAAAGGGCAGGGGAGTGAGGGAGACCCAGTACTTC.

Only a few counts were recorded for this clonotype. This chain joins TRBV12-3 or TRBV12-4 and TRBJ2-1; TRBD2 matches at 11 bases. This CDR3 has 14 residues. V was pared by 11 bases and J by 3 bases, with 6 bases of the junction left unmatched. CDR3 in amino acids: CAVPSGGNYNEQFF. Written as DNA, the CDR3 is TGTGCCGTCCCTAGCGGGGGGAACTACAATGAGCAGTTCTTC.